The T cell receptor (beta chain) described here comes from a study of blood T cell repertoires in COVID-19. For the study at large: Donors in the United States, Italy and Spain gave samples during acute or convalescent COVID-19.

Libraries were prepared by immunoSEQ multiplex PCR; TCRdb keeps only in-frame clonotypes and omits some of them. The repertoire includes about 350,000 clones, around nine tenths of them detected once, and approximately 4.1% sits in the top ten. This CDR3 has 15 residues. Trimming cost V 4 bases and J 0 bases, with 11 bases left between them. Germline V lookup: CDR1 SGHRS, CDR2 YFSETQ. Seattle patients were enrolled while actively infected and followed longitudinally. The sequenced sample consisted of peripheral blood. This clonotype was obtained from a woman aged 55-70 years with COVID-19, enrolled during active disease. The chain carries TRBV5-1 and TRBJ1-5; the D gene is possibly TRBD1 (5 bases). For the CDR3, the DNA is TGCGCCAGCAGCCCAGCGACAGATAGCAATCAGCCCCAGCATTTT. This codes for CASSPATDSNQPQHF.